This T cell receptor (beta chain) was obtained from a study of blood T cell repertoires in COVID-19. Original processing methods: Amplification from reference gene primers served as the basis for estimated nucleated cell counts. Measured with immunoSEQ multiplex PCR; TCRdb has only the in-frame clones, and not every one. V, J and clone size derive from that table, while D and trimming were established from the DNA sequence. The table lists about 110,000 clones, approximately 84% of them singletons. The source material was peripheral blood. The source of this sequence is a human donor in a cohort sampled during active COVID-19.

The CDR3 DNA reads as TGTGCCAGCAGCCCAAGACATTGGGGCGAGCAGTTCTTC. This gives the protein CASSPRHWGEQFF. The genes are TRBV7-2 and TRBJ2-1; D may be TRBD1 (5 bases). The ends were cut back, 5 bases at V and 10 bases at J, with 15 bases in the middle. Germline CDR1 and CDR2: SGHTA and FQGNSA. This CDR3 has 13 residues.